This T cell receptor beta chain was sequenced during a study of T-cell reconstitution after alpha-beta-depleted transplantation in children. Findings of the study overall: The study reportedly traced alpha-beta T cells about two months after transplant to several hundred expanded graft clones. Most T-cell counts and diversity one year after the transplant came from T cells that were newly produced. There were some patients whose high TCRbeta diversity at day 60 came from surviving recipient T cells and thymic progenitors.

The CDR3 extends over 15 amino acids. V was pared by 1 base and J by 9 bases, with 6 bases of the junction left unmatched. CDR1 is SGDLS, CDR2 YYNGEE, per germline. This clonotype was seen a handful of times. What it binds is unknown. A library of TCRbeta sequences, prepared with unique molecular identifiers, was generated. MiXCR, applied by TCRdb to the PCR reads, yields one record per CDR3 protein. The sample holds 280,000 or so distinct CDR3 sequences, roughly 10% seen once. This clonotype originated in a male patient aged 2-15 years who had a stem cell transplant for chronic granulomatous disease, so the T cells may come from the graft donor. The material sequenced was peripheral blood, taken 180 days after TCRalphabeta/CD19-depleted stem cell transplant. V usage is TRBV9 and J usage is TRBJ2-1; 11 bases align to TRBD2. The chain's CDR3 is CASSVYSGGASEQFF. CDR3 DNA: TGTGCCAGCAGCGTATATAGCGGGGGGGCAAGTGAGCAGTTCTTC.